This T cell receptor beta chain was sequenced for a study of cytomegalovirus exposure and HLA in healthy donors. Findings and caveats of the study: It was shown in a later analysis that HLA-associated TCR beta chains were more clonally expanded than other, equally common chains.

PCR amplification relied on 60 Vbeta primers (plus 13 Jbeta primers). In the original analysis: There were about 80 million unique TCR beta chains by a later count, and approximately 11 million of them were shared. Measured with immunoSEQ multiplex PCR; TCRdb has only the in-frame clones, and not every one. From that table come the V and J calls and clone size; the DNA was used to work out D and trimming. The sample contains 100,000 to 150,000 clones, 10% to 13% of which appear only once. On this clone: Its specificity is unknown.

CDR1 MNHEY and CDR2 SMNVEV come from the germline V gene (reference sequence). This CDR3 region has 13 residues. With 7 bases clipped from V and 4 bases from J, the junction kept 3 bases outside the gene matches. The sample taken for sequencing was PBMCs. The sequence was collected from a woman aged 18-35 years in good health and CMV-seropositive. The gene calls are TRBV27 and TRBJ2-7; 11 bases line up with TRBD1. CDR3 nucleotide sequence: TGTGCCAGCATGGGACAGGGGGAATACGAGCAGTACTTC. It is translated as CASMGQGEYEQYF.